This TCR beta chain was recorded in a study of T-cell memory formation after mild COVID-19. The CDR3 is made up of 12 amino acids. The V gene lost 9 bases and the J gene lost 0 bases, with 8 bases spanning the gap. Germline-derived CDR1 and CDR2 are SGHNT and YENEEA. Points on this clonotype: Its antigen is currently unknown.

The study's findings and limits: In pre-infection memory, a portion of responding clones appeared, which suggested that cross-reactive memory joined. A second wave of clones peaked on day 37, and their SARS-CoV-2 specificity went unconfirmed. There was a balanced CD4/CD8 profile in clones contracting day 15 to 85, and later expanders leaned CD4+.

5'RACE primed from the constant segment yielded TCR alpha and TCR beta cDNA libraries bearing sample barcodes and UMIs. TCRdb reanalysed the 5' RACE reads using MiXCR and keeps one entry per CDR3 protein. Here the sample spans 400,000 to 450,000 distinct CDR3 sequences, under 20% being singletons. The chain links TRBV11-3 to TRBJ1-1; D is ambiguous. Sequencing was performed on PBMCs or a T cell subset sorted from them (not recorded which). The sequence was obtained from a man in his late teens or twenties who had mild COVID-19 (a few samples of this study predate the infection). Cell type and time point are not known. DNA of the CDR3: TGTGCCAGATGCCAAATGAACACTGAAGCTTTCTTT. Its translation: CARCQMNTEAFF.